These 28 T cell receptor beta chains originate from one sample sequenced in a study of blood T cells in healthy people across ages. PCR was performed a second time for roughly 6 to 12 cycles using a sample-barcoded 5' primer and a J-beta primer mix. TCRdb re-derived calls from the 5' RACE reads in MiXCR, one entry per CDR3 protein. The sample includes about 1 million distinct CDR3 sequences, around 27% of them seen just once. This same sample was also part of a study on T cells of mothers and their children.

Sequenced sample: blood. All receptors come from a girl aged 2 to 10 in good health.

The V gene is TRBV20-1, the J gene TRBJ2-3; 15 bases align to TRBD2. Germline-derived CDR1 and CDR2 are DFQATT and SNEGSKA (reference sequence). The V and J ends lost 3 bases and 2 bases, in that order; junction bases with no gene match: 6. This CDR3 comprises 17 residues. For the CDR3, the DNA is TGCAGTGCTAGCATGGGACTAGCGGGAGGTCTCACAGATACGCAGTATTTT. It specifies CSASMGLAGGLTDTQYF.

The chain uses TRBV29-1 and TRBJ2-5; the match to TRBD2 covers 7 bases. From germline, CDR1 is SQVTM and CDR2 ANQGSEA. The CDR3 length is 13 residues. Trimming at V came to 5 bases and at J to 4 bases, leaving 7 bases not matched to a gene. This chain's CDR3 is CSVSIVAGETQYF. The CDR3 nucleotides are TGCAGCGTTTCCATTGTAGCGGGAGAGACCCAGTACTTC.

The chain uses TRBV7-9 and TRBJ2-7; D is undetermined. Per germline, CDR1 SEHNR and CDR2 FQNEAQ (reference sequence). This CDR3 is built from 13 residues. V lost 7 bases and J 2 bases, leaving 12 bases between the germline ends. CDR3 DNA sequence: TGTGCCAGCAAAAGTGGATCGGCCTACGAGCAGTACTTC. Protein product: CASKSGSAYEQYF.

This clonotype was seen only a few times. The chain combines TRBV9 with TRBJ2-7; D may be TRBD1 (6 bases). Germline V gene data show CDR1 as SGDLS and CDR2 as YYNGEE. The ends were cut back, 4 bases at V and 3 bases at J, with 20 bases in the middle. This CDR3 contains 16 residues. The CDR3 loop is CASSPFPTGVNYEQYF. CDR3 in DNA: TGTGCCAGCAGCCCTTTCCCGACAGGAGTTAACTACGAGCAGTACTTC.

The chain joins TRBV6-1 to TRBJ2-1, with D perhaps matching TRBD2 (5 bases). The germline gives CDR1 MNHNS, CDR2 SASEGT. V was cut by 8 bases and J by 0 bases, with 17 bases left in between. The CDR3 has 16 residues. The CDR3 reads CASCRTARASYNEQFF. Written as DNA, the CDR3 is TGTGCCAGCTGTCGGACTGCCCGCGCCTCCTACAATGAGCAGTTCTTC.

This clonotype was found a few times. J is TRBJ2-2 and V is TRBV12-3 or TRBV12-4; TRBD2 aligns across 9 bases. V shed 6 bases and J 10 bases; nucleotides not matched to a gene: 12. The CDR3 covers 15 residues. The CDR3 reads CASSLSGSLSEELFF. CDR3 bases: TGTGCCAGCAGCCTTAGCGGGAGCTTATCCGAGGAGCTGTTTTTT.

The genes are TRBV12-3 or TRBV12-4 and TRBJ2-5; D is ambiguous. The CDR3 has 15 amino acids. V lost 3 bases and J 1 base, leaving 12 bases between the germline ends. CDR3: CASSLTTATQETQYF. Here the CDR3 DNA reads TGTGCCAGCAGTTTGACGACGGCAACCCAAGAGACCCAGTACTTC.

The V gene is TRBV9, the J gene TRBJ2-5; D possibly matches TRBD1 or TRBD2 (5 bases each). The V gene's germline CDR1 is SGDLS and CDR2 YYNGEE. Trimming stripped 0 bases from V and 2 bases from J, with 35 bases between. CDR3 length equals 23 residues. The CDR3 region has the DNA TGTGCCAGCAGCGTAGAGGCCCAGGTTCTAGGTTATGGGGATAAATGGGGGCAAGAGACCCAGTACTTC. It translates to CASSVEAQVLGYGDKWGQETQYF.

This rearrangement joins TRBV12-3 or TRBV12-4 to TRBJ2-2, with 10 bases aligning to TRBD2. V dropped 5 bases and J dropped 3; count of bases not matched to a gene: 6. The CDR3 is 16 residues long. The CDR3 sequence is CASSPRTSGDTGELFF. In nucleotides, the CDR3 is TGTGCCAGCAGTCCGAGGACTAGCGGCGACACCGGGGAGCTGTTTTTT.

This clonotype was counted only a few times. The chain combines TRBV5-1 with TRBJ1-2, with D unclear. V was cut by 0 bases and J by 2 bases, with 11 bases left in between. The CDR3 consists of 15 residues. CDR1 is SGHRS and CDR2 is YFSETQ in the germline V gene. CDR3 amino acids: CASSLGSLGNYGYTF. For the CDR3, the DNA is TGCGCCAGCAGCTTGGGGTCACTGGGCAACTATGGCTACACCTTC.

This clonotype was counted a few times. The V call is TRBV20-1, the J call TRBJ2-7, with 12 positions matching TRBD2. The CDR3 covers 15 residues. Germline lookup yields CDR1 DFQATT and CDR2 SNEGSKA (reference sequence). The V and J ends lost 0 bases and 4 bases, in that order; junction bases with no gene match: 4. CDR3: CSARDRTSGIYEQYF. CDR3 DNA: TGCAGTGCTAGAGATCGGACTAGCGGGATATACGAGCAGTACTTC.

The gene calls are TRBV11-3 and TRBJ2-5; 11 nucleotides agree with TRBD1. The end of the DNA is better explained by TRBJ2-7, so the J call may be wrong. The length of the CDR3 is 15 residues. The V gene's germline CDR1 is SGHNT and CDR2 YENEEA. The CDR3 DNA follows: TGTGCCAGCAGCTTTGGGGACAGGGGGTTGTACGAGCAGTACTTC. As protein: CASSFGDRGLYEQYF.

The table lists this clonotype with a count of one. This is likely a read error, given that the CDR3 carries no conserved phenylalanine or tryptophan at its end. The chain couples TRBV29-1 to TRBJ2-3, with 8 bases that match TRBD2. The CDR3 runs 13 residues. The germline CDR1 and CDR2 sequences are SQVTM and ANQGSEA. J gave up 3 bases and V 6 bases, and 5 bases lay outside the gene matches. CDR3 protein: CSVGGAITDTQYC. The CDR3 bases are TGCAGCGTCGGGGGGGCAATAACAGATACGCAGTATTGT.

V is TRBV28 and J is TRBJ1-1; D gene ambiguous. The germline V gene encodes CDR1 MDHEN and CDR2 SYDVKM. CDR3 length equals 12 residues. CDR3 sequence (DNA): TGTGGTGCGGAGGGAATGGGCACTGAAGCTTTCTTT. This translates into CGAEGMGTEAFF.

The gene calls are TRBV2 and TRBJ1-4; D not resolved. The CDR3 has 11 residues. Germline CDR1 reads SNHLY; CDR2 reads FYNNEI. V was clipped by 6 bases and J by 8 bases, with 7 bases between them. CDR3 sequence: CASRESEKLFF. The CDR3 DNA reads TGTGCCAGCAGGGAGTCGGAAAAACTGTTTTTT. The full variable domain, with the rest looked up from reference TRBV2 and TRBJ1-4, is EPEVTQTPSHQVTQMGQEVILRCVPISNHLYFYWYRQILGQKVEFLVSFYNNEISEKSEIFDDQFSVERPDGSNFTLKIRSTKLEDSAMYFCASRESEKLFFGSGTQLSVL.

A single count supports this clonotype. V is TRBV7-9 and J is TRBJ2-1, with D possibly TRBD1 on 5 matching bases. V was pared by 0 bases and J by 6 bases, with 12 bases between. Germline CDR1 and CDR2: SEHNR and FQNEAQ (reference sequence). This CDR3 has 15 residues. In DNA, the CDR3 is TGTGCCAGCAGCTTAGCGGGGTCAGGGCCCAATGAGCAGTTCTTC. It encodes CASSLAGSGPNEQFF.

There are a few counts of this clonotype. The chain combines TRBV5-1 with TRBJ2-2, with D hard to call. CDR3 size: 15 residues. Per the germline V gene, CDR1 is SGHRS and CDR2 is YFSETQ. The V gene lost 0 bases and the J gene lost 4 bases, with 10 bases spanning the gap. The CDR3 sequence: CASSLGLPGTGELFF. In nucleotides, the CDR3 is TGCGCCAGCAGCTTGGGCCTCCCGGGCACCGGGGAGCTGTTTTTT. The full variable domain, rest sourced from reference TRBV5-1 and TRBJ2-2, is KAGVTQTPRYLIKTRGQQVTLSCSPISGHRSVSWYQQTPGQGLQFLFEYFSETQRNKGNFPGRFSGRQFSNSRSEMNVSTLELGDSALYLCASSLGLPGTGELFFGEGSRLTVL.

The chain carries TRBV6-2 or TRBV6-3 and TRBJ1-2; D not certain. The V end was cut by 6 bases, the J end by 4 bases, with 18 bases between. The CDR3 covers 15 residues. CDR1 and CDR2 (germline): MNHEY, SVGEGT. CDR3 region: CASSSLPTASYGYTF. Written as DNA, the CDR3 is TGTGCCAGCAGCTCGCTCCCGACCGCCTCCTATGGCTACACCTTC.

The chain combines TRBV7-2 with TRBJ1-6, with D hard to call. Germline CDR1 SGHTA, CDR2 FQGNSA. The CDR3 totals 12 residues. Trimming took off 1 base at V and 9 bases at J, with 4 bases between the two ends. The chain's CDR3 is CASSLDRSPLHF. The CDR3 DNA reads as TGTGCCAGCAGCTTAGATCGTTCACCCCTCCACTTT. The full variable domain, rest sourced from reference TRBV7-2 and TRBJ1-6, is GAGVSQSPSNKVTEKGKDVELRCDPISGHTALYWYRQSLGQGLEFLIYFQGNSAPDKSGLPSDRFSAERTGGSVSTLTIQRTQQEDSAVYLCASSLDRSPLHFGNGTRLTVT.

The chain recombines TRBV7-9 with TRBJ2-7, with a possible D match to TRBD1 (6 bases). This CDR3 is built from 16 residues. V lost 6 bases to trimming and J lost 1 base, with 19 bases between them. Germline V CDR1 and CDR2: SEHNR, FQNEAQ (reference sequence). The CDR3 nucleotides are TGTGCCAGCAGTCCTTTGCAGGGGCAGGTGTCCTACGAGCAGTACTTC. It specifies CASSPLQGQVSYEQYF.

The chain couples TRBV27 to TRBJ2-1, with 8 bases aligning to TRBD1. Matching the DNA end better, TRBJ2-7 makes the J call doubtful. The CDR3 sequence is 16 residues long. Per the germline V gene, CDR1 is MNHEY and CDR2 is SMNVEV (reference sequence). In DNA form, the CDR3 reads TGTGCCAGCAGTTTCTTGGGACAGGTTAGCTCCTACGAGCAGTACTTC. It yields the protein CASSFLGQVSSYEQYF.

The chain couples TRBV7-3 to TRBJ2-3; 7 bases are a match to TRBD2. This CDR3 spans 19 amino acids. The germline V gene encodes CDR1 SGHTA and CDR2 FQGTGA. Trimming at V came to 1 base and at J to 0 bases, leaving 13 bases not matched to a gene. The CDR3 reads CASSLIGGGGETSTDTQYF. The CDR3 bases are TGTGCCAGCAGCTTAATAGGTGGCGGGGGAGAAACTAGCACAGATACGCAGTATTTT.

This clonotype occurred a few times. The V and J genes are TRBV4-3 and TRBJ1-5, with a possible D match to TRBD1 (5 bases). V lost 0 bases to trimming and J lost 4 bases, with 13 bases between them. Germline CDR1 is LGHNA and CDR2 is YSLEER. The CDR3 extends over 16 amino acids. Here the CDR3 reads CASSQDRVAGNQPQHF. The DNA for the CDR3 is TGCGCCAGCAGCCAAGATAGGGTGGCAGGGAATCAGCCCCAGCATTTT.

This chain connects TRBV6-5 to TRBJ1-2; perhaps TRBD1 as D (5 bases). Germline lookup yields CDR1 MNHEY and CDR2 SVGAGI. V dropped 4 bases and J dropped 4 bases, with 16 bases sitting between them. The CDR3 loop spans 15 amino acids. The CDR3 bases are TGTGCCAGCAGTTGGGGGGGGAGTTCGACCTATGGCTACACCTTC. It encodes CASSWGGSSTYGYTF.

This chain links TRBV20-1 with TRBJ1-2; unclear D gene. Trimming removed 4 bases at V and 4 bases at J, with 13 bases between. The CDR3 consists of 13 residues. Per the germline V gene, CDR1 is DFQATT and CDR2 is SNEGSKA (reference sequence). The CDR3 spells CSAIMGATYGYTF. DNA of the CDR3: TGCAGTGCTATTATGGGCGCTACCTATGGCTACACCTTC.

The chain couples TRBV5-5 to TRBJ2-1; no reliable D call. CDR3 size: 15 residues. Germline V gene lookup returns CDR1 SGHKS and CDR2 YYEKEE (reference sequence). Trimming stripped 4 bases from V and 5 bases from J, with 16 bases between. The CDR3 sequence is CASSQGAGAHNEQFF. DNA for the CDR3: TGTGCCAGCAGCCAAGGAGCTGGAGCCCACAATGAGCAGTTCTTC.

The V call is TRBV20-1, the J call TRBJ1-3; no definite D call. V was cut by 1 base and J by 3 bases, with 7 bases left in between. In germline, CDR1 is DFQATT, CDR2 SNEGSKA (reference sequence). This CDR3 has 13 amino acids. CDR3 sequence (DNA): TGCAGTGCTAGAGGACGGGGTGGAAACACCATATATTTT. It codes for CSARGRGGNTIYF.

V and J are TRBV20-1 and TRBJ2-1; no firm D call. Between the trimmed V and J ends, which lost 4 bases and 0 bases, there was a span of 13 bases. Per the germline V gene, CDR1 is DFQATT and CDR2 is SNEGSKA (reference sequence). The CDR3 has 15 amino acids. The CDR3 DNA follows: TGCAGTGCTATGAAACGGACCAGCTCCTACAATGAGCAGTTCTTC. Protein sequence: CSAMKRTSSYNEQFF.